This T cell receptor beta chain was identified during a study of blood T cell repertoires in COVID-19 (TCRdb year 2020). The study in broad terms: Collaborator samples came from the United States, Italy and Spain and covered acute and convalescent phases of COVID-19. The prospective study material was composed of cDNA or gDNA derived from T cells, B-cell-depleted T cells, or PBMCs. The dataset comprised deeply sampled blood TCRbeta repertoires from subjects exposed to, actively infected with, or recovered from COVID-19. The repertoires were made available in a free public database intended to serve as a resource for research on the immune response to SARS-CoV-2. Samples came from the ongoing ImmuneRACE study (first 160 participants) plus 1,254 subjects from 6 global collaborators. Sample metadata almost always included a de-identified subject ID, COVID-19 status, age in years and sex. HLA class I and class II types, where available, came from metadata supplied by the sample provider rather than from assay-based typing.

CDR1 and CDR2 are read off the germline V gene as KGHSH and LQKENI. The CDR3 runs 14 residues from the cysteine to the phenylalanine. The retained sequence is limited to the CDR3, 42 bases, with the frame set at the first base. V has 6 bases trimmed and J has 0 bases trimmed; junction bases matching no gene number 3. TCRbeta CDR3 regions were amplified from genomic DNA by means of the immunoSEQ Assay, a bias-controlled multiplex PCR. In the source study's methods: Within the assay, amplification of reference gene primers was used to estimate how many nucleated cells each sample contained. To quantify the absolute abundance of each unique TCRbeta CDR3 rearrangement, sequence reads were collapsed and filtered. For each sample, productive Simpson clonality was calculated as the square root of Simpson's diversity index over productive rearrangements. Imported from immuneACCESS, the table was reduced by TCRdb to in-frame sequences with V and J called. These copies leave out some clones; in studies compared against another copy, an unresolved V gene accounts for under half, and the cause of the remainder is not known. That table gives V, J and clone size, and the DNA gave D and trimming. The sample yields approximately 300,000 clones; 89% were counted once. The ten largest clones capture around 4.8% of the sample.

The study at large found these results: The amount of clinical and demographic metadata varied by source and participant and was provided uncurated.

Enrolling through a virtual design, the prospective study's participants ranged in age from roughly 18 to 89 years and lived across roughly 23 United States geographic areas. In the prospective study, cohorts were assigned on the basis of participant-reported clinical history obtained from a screening survey and a study questionnaire. Recovered participants in ImmuneRACE Cohort 3 were defined by two consecutive negative NP/OP PCR tests, clearance by a healthcare professional, or resolution of symptoms. Mobile phlebotomists in the prospective study collected whole blood, serum and a nasopharyngeal or oropharyngeal swab from every participant. Participants in the prospective study had the option to provide additional blood draws and questionnaires over an approximately 2-month period. Before DNA extraction, prospective study blood samples were shipped either frozen or at room temperature. A word on this clone: Its recognized antigen is unknown. No base qualities exist here, and no much larger clone lies one base off it.

This clonotype was sampled from a man aged 55-75 years who had recovered from COVID-19. The chain is made from TRBV18 and TRBJ2-3, with TRBD2 identical over 7 junction bases. Sequencing used PBMCs or T cells enriched from blood (not recorded which). The nucleotides are TGTGCCAGCTCCTCGACTAGCAGCACAGATACGCAGTATTTT. Protein translation: CASSSTSSTDTQYF.